Listed below are T cell receptor beta chains from one sample, sequenced in a study of shared clonotypes between healthy human individuals. Profiling relied on immunoSEQ multiplex PCR, and the TCRdb table lists in-frame clones only, not all of them. The top ten clones hold roughly 13% of a sample with hundreds of thousands of clones, roughly 77% of them seen once. Sequenced input: PBMCs. The receptors stem from a woman in her 40s in good health. Some clones in this sample may be carry-over from other donors' samples. The CDR3 runs from the conserved cysteine through the conserved F or W. The D gene is left open where the match is weak. Clone size is shown for a subset of rows, as once, few, many or a class of expanded clone.

cdr3_aa	cdr3_nt	clone_size	j_call	v_call	d_call
CASSPGQGILEQYF	TGTGCCAGCAGTCCCGGACAGGGAATACTCGAGCAGTACTTC	.	TRBJ2-7	TRBV6-5	TRBD1
CAPQGRVLVRPRSYEQYF	TGTGCCCCTCAGGGGAGGGTTCTTGTTAGACCTCGATCCTACGAGCAGTACTTC	.	TRBJ2-7	TRBV10-3	.
CASSVGTSTYEQYF	TGTGCCAGCAGCGTAGGAACAAGTACCTACGAGCAGTACTTC	few	TRBJ2-7	TRBV9	.
CASTALGGTYNEQFF	TGCGCCAGTACCGCCCTAGGCGGGACGTACAATGAGCAGTTCTTC	few	TRBJ2-1	TRBV5-1	.
CASSTPYGYTF	TGTGCCAGTAGTACGCCCTATGGCTACACCTTC	once	TRBJ1-2	TRBV19	.
CASSSSGAGAYNEQFF	TGTGCCAGCAGTTCCTCGGGGGCGGGAGCCTACAATGAGCAGTTCTTC	.	TRBJ2-1	TRBV27	.
CASRNDTYTQYF	TGTGCCAGCAGGAACGACACGTATACGCAGTATTTT	.	TRBJ2-3	TRBV4-1	.
CASSYGLDYGYTF	TGTGCCAGCAGTTATGGGTTGGACTATGGCTACACCTTC	few	TRBJ1-2	TRBV27	.
CASSLSRDRPYF	TGTGCCAGCAGTCTGTCCCGGGACAGGCCGTACTTC	few	TRBJ2-7	TRBV28	TRBD1
CASSGLAGAYNEQFF	TGCGCCAGCAGCGGACTAGCGGGAGCCTACAATGAGCAGTTCTTC	.	TRBJ2-1	TRBV5-1	TRBD2
CASSLRGGRNTGELFF	TGTGCCAGCAGCTTAAGGGGAGGGCGTAACACCGGGGAGCTGTTTTTT	.	TRBJ2-2	TRBV7-2	TRBD2
CASSIPSGEGRGNTIYF	TGTGCCAGTAGTATTCCGAGTGGGGAAGGAAGAGGAAACACCATATATTTT	.	TRBJ1-3	TRBV19	.